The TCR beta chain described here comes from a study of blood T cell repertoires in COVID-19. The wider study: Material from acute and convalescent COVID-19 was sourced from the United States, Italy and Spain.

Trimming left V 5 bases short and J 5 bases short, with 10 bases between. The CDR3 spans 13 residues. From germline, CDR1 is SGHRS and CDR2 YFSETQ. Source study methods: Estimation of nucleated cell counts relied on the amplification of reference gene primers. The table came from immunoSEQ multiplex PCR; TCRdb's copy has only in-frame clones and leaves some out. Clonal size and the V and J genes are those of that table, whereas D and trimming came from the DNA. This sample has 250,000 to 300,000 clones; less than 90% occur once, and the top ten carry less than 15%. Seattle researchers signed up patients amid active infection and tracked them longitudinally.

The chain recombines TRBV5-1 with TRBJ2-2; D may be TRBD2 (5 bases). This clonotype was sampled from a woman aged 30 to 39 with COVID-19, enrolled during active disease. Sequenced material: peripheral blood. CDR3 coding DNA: TGCGCCAGCAGAAATCTAGCAACCGGGGAGCTGTTTTTT. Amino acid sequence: CASRNLATGELFF.